This TCR beta chain derives from a study of T cell changes during pregnancy in multiple sclerosis. The germline V gene has CDR1 SQVTM and CDR2 ANQGSEA. The V end lost 7 bases, the J end lost 5 bases, and 14 bases lay between the germline ends. The CDR3 is made up of 12 amino acids. Libraries were prepared by immunoSEQ multiplex PCR; TCRdb keeps only in-frame clonotypes and omits some of them. The sample consists of some 50,000 clones, around 92% of them appearing once. The gene calls are TRBV29-1 and TRBJ2-5, with a possible D match to TRBD1 (6 bases). This specimen was peripheral blood, taken after pregnancy. The TCR sequence derives from a female donor with multiple sclerosis, enrolled in a pregnancy study. As DNA, the CDR3 is TGCAGCGGGAAACAGGGTACGGAGACCCAGTACTTC. Its protein product is CSGKQGTETQYF.